A single sample is the source of the 26 T cell receptor beta chains below, sequenced in a study of T cell responses to AZD1222 COVID-19 vaccine. TCRdb's table, derived via immunoSEQ multiplex PCR, lists solely in-frame clones and lacks some. The table lists 150,000 or so clones, approximately 78% of them singletons. The sample consisted of peripheral blood, taken on day 0 of MenACWY control vaccination. All receptors derive from an adult in good health.

V is TRBV4-1 and J is TRBJ2-7; 7 nucleotides agree with TRBD2. The CDR3 has 15 residues. J lost 5 bases, V lost 0 bases, and 7 bases had no gene match. The V gene's germline CDR1 is MGHRA and CDR2 YSYEKL. The CDR3 DNA is TGCGCCAGCAGCCAAGACGGGTTGACTAGCAACGAGCAGTACTTC. Translated, it gives CASSQDGLTSNEQYF.

This chain links TRBV3-1 (or the pseudogene TRBV3-2) with TRBJ1-2; no clear D. Germline CDR1 reads LGHDT; CDR2 reads YNNKEL (reference sequence). The CDR3 covers 16 residues. The V gene lost 1 base and the J gene lost 5 bases, with 17 bases spanning the gap. The CDR3 region is CASSQGYTEPFYGYTF. The CDR3 nucleotides read TGTGCCAGCAGCCAAGGTTATACAGAGCCTTTTTATGGCTACACCTTC.

Here the CDR3 reads CASSPGTGLYEQYV. The CDR3 region has the DNA TGTGCCAGCTCACCCGGGACAGGGTTGTACGAGCAGTACGTC. V usage is TRBV18 and J usage is TRBJ2-7; 9 bases agree with TRBD1. The CDR3 is made up of 14 amino acids. Germline-derived CDR1 and CDR2 are KGHSH and LQKENI. After removal of 3 bases from V and 4 bases from J, the junction contained 4 bases not matched to a gene.

This clone was recorded only once. The gene calls are TRBV5-4 and TRBJ2-3; D may be TRBD1 (6 bases). The CDR3 covers 15 residues. The germline gives CDR1 SGHNT, CDR2 YYREEE (reference sequence). The germline V and J ends were trimmed by 4 bases and 2 bases, with 14 bases remaining between them. The CDR3 coding sequence is TGTGCCAGCAGCAGCCGGGACACAGACACAGATACGCAGTATTTT. Translating it yields CASSSRDTDTDTQYF. Based on the CDR3 plus reference TRBV5-4 and TRBJ2-3, the full variable domain is ETGVTQSPTHLIKTRGQQVTLRCSSQSGHNTVSWYQQALGQGPQFIFQYYREEENGRGNFPPRFSGLQFPNYSSELNVNALELDDSALYLCASSSRDTDTDTQYFGPGTRLTVL.

The chain carries TRBV19 and TRBJ2-2; weak D call: TRBD2 (5 bases). Trimming removed 5 bases at V and 5 bases at J, with 12 bases between. Germline V gene lookup returns CDR1 LNHDA and CDR2 SQIVND (reference sequence). The CDR3 consists of 14 residues. CDR3 residues: CASSSPGMTGELFF. The DNA for the CDR3 is TGTGCCAGTAGTTCCCCGGGAATGACCGGGGAGCTGTTTTTT.

The gene calls are TRBV12-3 or TRBV12-4 and TRBJ1-3; no firm D call. This CDR3 contains 11 residues. Between the trimmed V and J ends, which lost 3 bases and 9 bases, there was a span of 6 bases. CDR3 nucleotides: TGTGCCAGCAGTTTTAGGGCCACCATATATTTT. As protein: CASSFRATIYF.

The CDR3 nucleotides are TGTGCCAGCAGCTTAGGTGTTGGACAGGGGGCAGTCTACACCTTC. This translates into CASSLGVGQGAVYTF. The chain has TRBV11-2 and TRBJ1-2; 11 bases match TRBD1. The germline gives CDR1 SGHAT, CDR2 FQNNGV. With 1 base clipped from V and 10 bases from J, the junction kept 8 bases outside the gene matches. CDR3 length: 15 amino acids.

V gene TRBV25-1 combines with J gene TRBJ1-1; TRBD1 aligns across 9 bases. This CDR3 has 14 amino acids. The germline CDR1 and CDR2 sequences are MGHDK and SYGVNS. The V gene end was trimmed by 6 bases and the J gene end by 11 bases; junction bases not matched to a gene: 13. CDR3 protein: CASSAGQGILGAFF. The CDR3 bases are TGTGCCAGCAGCGCCGGACAGGGGATCTTAGGGGCTTTCTTT. The entire variable domain, with the rest obtained from reference TRBV25-1 and TRBJ1-1, is as follows: EADIYQTPRYLVIGTGKKITLECSQTMGHDKMYWYQQDPGMELHLIHYSYGVNSTEKGDLSSESTVSRIRTEHFPLTLESARPSHTSQYLCASSAGQGILGAFFGQGTRLTVV.

J is TRBJ2-5 and V is TRBV19; D might be TRBD1 (6 bases). Trimming stripped 6 bases from V and 1 base from J, with 12 bases between. The CDR3 length is 14 residues. Germline V CDR1 and CDR2: LNHDA, SQIVND (reference sequence). For the CDR3, the DNA is TGTGCCAGTAGGAGCCAGGGGCCCCAAGAGACCCAGTACTTC. Amino acid sequence: CASRSQGPQETQYF.

The chain joins TRBV15 to TRBJ1-2, with D tentatively TRBD1 (5 bases). The V end was cut by 0 bases, the J end by 0 bases, with 8 bases between. Germline V gene sequence: CDR1 LNHNV, CDR2 YYDKDF (reference sequence). CDR3 length: 15 residues. Written as DNA, the CDR3 is TGTGCCACCAGCAGAGAGGGGGGATCTAACTATGGCTACACCTTC. Translation gives CATSREGGSNYGYTF.

The chain combines TRBV4-2 with TRBJ2-2, with 13 positions matching TRBD2. Trimming removed 4 bases from V and 0 bases from J; junction bases left unmatched: 5. CDR1 and CDR2 (germline): LGHNA, YNFKEQ. This CDR3 has 18 residues. The DNA for the CDR3 is TGTGCCAGCAGCCTCCGACTAGCGGGGGGCTCGAACACCGGGGAGCTGTTTTTT. Its protein product is CASSLRLAGGSNTGELFF.

This sequence joins TRBV12-1 and TRBJ1-6; the table assigns TRBD1, which was not confirmed against the DNA. TRBV12-1 is a pseudogene locus. CDR3 length equals 17 residues. CDR3 protein: CASTILLRDRGYSPLHF. The CDR3, as DNA: TGTGCCAGCACCATTCTGCTCCGGGACAGGGGGTATTCACCCCTCCACTTT.

The chain links TRBV1 to TRBJ2-5; the table calls TRBD1, which could not be checked here. TRBV1 is listed as a pseudogene. The CDR3 covers 18 residues. The CDR3 is CTSSQAPGTGGPIETQYF. Written as DNA, the CDR3 is TGCACCAGCAGCCAAGCACCCGGGACAGGGGGCCCAATTGAGACCCAGTACTTC.

DNA of the CDR3: TGTGCCAGCAGAAGACAGAACACTGAAGCTTTCTTT. It yields the protein CASRRQNTEAFF. J is TRBJ1-1 and V is TRBV12-3 or TRBV12-4; unclear D gene. V was clipped by 6 bases and J by 1 base, with 6 bases between them. The length of the CDR3 is 12 residues.

V usage is TRBV5-1 and J usage is TRBJ2-1, with D possibly TRBD1 on 6 matching bases. V gave up 1 base and J gave up 7 bases, with 15 bases separating them. This CDR3 has 15 residues. The germline V gene has CDR1 SGHRS and CDR2 YFSETQ. In DNA, the CDR3 is TGCGCCAGCAGCTTGTCCTGGGGGCGAAGGAATGAGCAGTTCTTC. It codes for CASSLSWGRRNEQFF. The full variable domain, completed using reference TRBV5-1 and TRBJ2-1, is KAGVTQTPRYLIKTRGQQVTLSCSPISGHRSVSWYQQTPGQGLQFLFEYFSETQRNKGNFPGRFSGRQFSNSRSEMNVSTLELGDSALYLCASSLSWGRRNEQFFGPGTRLTVL.

V usage is TRBV28 and J usage is TRBJ1-5; D is unclear. With 3 bases removed from V and 4 bases from J, the gap between germline ends came to 1 base. The CDR3 spans 11 residues. Germline V gene sequence: CDR1 MDHEN, CDR2 SYDVKM. CDR3 region: CASSFNQPQHF. The CDR3, as DNA: TGTGCCAGCAGTTTTAATCAGCCCCAGCATTTT.

The chain recombines TRBV11-2 with TRBJ2-2, with D hard to call. Trimming shortened V by 1 base and J by 1 base, and 7 bases separated the two germline ends. The CDR3 has 15 residues. From germline, CDR1 is SGHAT and CDR2 FQNNGV. The CDR3 DNA sequence: TGTGCCAGCAGCTTAGGTTTTGGGAACACCGGGGAGCTGTTTTTT. Translating gives CASSLGFGNTGELFF.

This rearrangement joins TRBV6-5 to TRBJ1-1; TRBD1 matches at 8 bases. The junction had 8 bases not matched to a gene; V was cut back by 7 bases and J by 4 bases. The CDR3 sequence is 14 residues long. Germline CDR1 reads MNHEY; CDR2 reads SVGAGI. The CDR3 coding sequence is TGTGCCAGCAATAAAGACAGGGGTGGCACTGAAGCTTTCTTT. Encoded protein: CASNKDRGGTEAFF.

Only a few counts were recorded for this clone. The V call is TRBV5-1, the J call TRBJ1-4, with no clear D. V was trimmed by 2 bases and J by 0 bases, leaving 14 bases between them. From germline, CDR1 is SGHRS and CDR2 YFSETQ. The CDR3 is 17 amino acids. The CDR3 is CASSFGSMGPTNEKLFF. CDR3 bases: TGCGCCAGCAGCTTCGGGTCGATGGGCCCAACTAATGAAAAACTGTTTTTT.

The chain is built from TRBV28 and TRBJ1-2; maybe TRBD1 (6 bases). V was shortened by 6 bases and J by 4 bases, with 18 bases between the two germline ends. The CDR3 totals 15 residues. Looked up from germline, CDR1 is MDHEN and CDR2 is SYDVKM. The CDR3 sequence is CASRQGQLNSYGYTF. The CDR3 DNA follows: TGTGCCAGCAGGCAAGGACAGCTGAACTCCTATGGCTACACCTTC.

The rearrangement links TRBV28 to TRBJ2-1, with D possibly TRBD1 on 6 matching bases. V shed 6 bases and J shed 16 bases, with 16 bases lying between them. The CDR3 is 11 amino acids. CDR1 MDHEN and CDR2 SYDVKM come from the germline V gene. CDR3 amino acids: CASSKDRPPFF. The CDR3 bases are TGTGCCAGCAGCAAGGACAGACCGCCTTTCTTC.

The V call is TRBV27, the J call TRBJ2-7, with a possible D match to TRBD1 (6 bases). CDR1 MNHEY and CDR2 SMNVEV come from the germline V gene (reference sequence). Deletions cut 3 bases from V and 0 bases from J, with 9 bases between. This CDR3 contains 14 residues. The CDR3 reads CASSFDRSSYEQYF. CDR3 bases: TGTGCCAGCAGTTTTGACAGGAGCTCCTACGAGCAGTACTTC.

The CDR3 loop reads CSASGEYEQYV. In nucleotides, the CDR3 is TGCAGTGCTAGCGGGGAATACGAGCAGTACGTC. This chain joins TRBV20-1 and TRBJ2-7; TRBD2 is a possible D gene (5 bases). CDR1 is DFQATT, CDR2 SNEGSKA, per germline (reference sequence). This CDR3 spans 11 amino acids. V was cut by 3 bases and J by 4 bases, with 7 bases left in between.

V and J are TRBV5-1 and TRBJ2-7, with 8 nucleotides matching TRBD1. Germline trimming cut 5 bases from V and 6 bases from J; bases unmatched to any gene: 7. The CDR3 sequence is 13 residues long. Germline V CDR1 and CDR2: SGHRS, YFSETQ. CDR3 DNA sequence: TGCGCCAGCAGATCCGGGACAGGCTTCGAGCAGTACTTC. It codes for CASRSGTGFEQYF. Variable domain in full (rest from reference TRBV5-1 and TRBJ2-7): KAGVTQTPRYLIKTRGQQVTLSCSPISGHRSVSWYQQTPGQGLQFLFEYFSETQRNKGNFPGRFSGRQFSNSRSEMNVSTLELGDSALYLCASRSGTGFEQYFGPGTRLTVT.

This chain joins TRBV5-1 and TRBJ2-3; D remains unclear. The germline CDR1 and CDR2 sequences are SGHRS and YFSETQ. Trimming cost V 4 bases and J 6 bases, with 15 bases left between them. This CDR3 is built from 14 residues. The CDR3 spells CASSPGRVEDTQYF. The CDR3 bases are TGCGCCAGCAGCCCCGGACGGGTTGAGGATACGCAGTATTTT.

The rearrangement uses TRBV28 and TRBJ1-2; TRBD1 matches 7 bases. Per the germline V gene, CDR1 is MDHEN and CDR2 is SYDVKM. The ends lost 8 bases at V and 3 bases at J; junction bases unmatched: 12. CDR3 size: 15 residues. The CDR3 protein is CASGPQSGGYYGYTF. As DNA, the CDR3 is TGTGCCAGCGGCCCGCAATCAGGGGGGTACTATGGCTACACCTTC.